The rows below give T cell receptor beta chains drawn from one sample of a study of T cell clones after liver transplantation. Measured with immunoSEQ multiplex PCR; TCRdb has only the in-frame clones, and not every one. The sample yields around 20,000 clones, approximately 92% seen once. The sample was CD8+ T cells from blood, taken 46 months after liver transplant. The origin of the receptors is a human patient who received a liver transplant. These T cells may partly come from the graft donor. CDR3s include the opening cysteine and the closing phenylalanine or tryptophan. A D gene is named only where the DNA matches it firmly. Expanded clones are given a class, and other clones once, few, many or no size at all.

NA	TRBV28	NA	TRBJ1-4	CASRRTTARHEKLFF	TGTGCCAGCAGACGAACGACAGCGCGACATGAAAAACTGTTTTTT
NA	TRBV13	NA	TRBJ1-4	CASKLSDQGEKLFF	TGTGCCAGCAAACTTAGTGATCAAGGCGAAAAACTGTTTTTT
NA	TRBV7-9	NA	TRBJ1-2	CASSSTGLISYGYTF	TGTGCCAGCAGCTCTACAGGATTAATTAGCTATGGCTACACCTTC
NA	TRBV5-1	once	TRBJ2-2	CASQVDGELFF	TGCGCCAGCCAGGTTGACGGGGAGCTGTTTTTT
TRBD1	TRBV7-6	NA	TRBJ1-3	CASGRGQSSGNTIYF	TGTGCCAGCGGCAGGGGGCAGTCGAGTGGAAACACCATATATTTT
NA	TRBV7-6	NA	TRBJ2-7	CASSPQGGVPYEQYF	TGTGCCAGCAGCCCTCAGGGTGGGGTTCCTTACGAGCAGTACTTC
NA	TRBV27	NA	TRBJ2-7	CASSSRGYSYEQYF	TGTGCCAGCAGTTCTCGAGGCTATTCGTACGAGCAGTACTTC
NA	TRBV6-6	NA	TRBJ1-2	CASSYLGTPPRGYTF	TGTGCCAGCAGTTACTTGGGGACACCACCTAGGGGCTACACCTTC
NA	TRBV5-1	NA	TRBJ1-2	CASSLEVGASYGYTF	TGCGCCAGCAGCTTGGAGGTGGGGGCAAGCTATGGCTACACCTTC
NA	TRBV27	NA	TRBJ1-5	CASSLVGFNQPQHF	TGTGCCAGCAGTTTAGTAGGCTTCAATCAGCCCCAGCATTTT
NA	TRBV28	once	TRBJ1-1	CASSPLKGWDTEAFF	TGTGCCAGCAGTCCGTTGAAGGGGTGGGACACTGAAGCTTTCTTT
TRBD1	TRBV5-6	NA	TRBJ1-4	CASSLLGQGEGTNEKLFF	TGTGCCAGCAGCTTGTTAGGACAGGGGGAAGGGACTAATGAAAAACTGTTTTTT
TRBD1	TRBV9	once	TRBJ2-3	CASSAGGTGAADTQYF	TGTGCCAGCAGCGCAGGGGGGACAGGGGCGGCAGATACGCAGTATTTT